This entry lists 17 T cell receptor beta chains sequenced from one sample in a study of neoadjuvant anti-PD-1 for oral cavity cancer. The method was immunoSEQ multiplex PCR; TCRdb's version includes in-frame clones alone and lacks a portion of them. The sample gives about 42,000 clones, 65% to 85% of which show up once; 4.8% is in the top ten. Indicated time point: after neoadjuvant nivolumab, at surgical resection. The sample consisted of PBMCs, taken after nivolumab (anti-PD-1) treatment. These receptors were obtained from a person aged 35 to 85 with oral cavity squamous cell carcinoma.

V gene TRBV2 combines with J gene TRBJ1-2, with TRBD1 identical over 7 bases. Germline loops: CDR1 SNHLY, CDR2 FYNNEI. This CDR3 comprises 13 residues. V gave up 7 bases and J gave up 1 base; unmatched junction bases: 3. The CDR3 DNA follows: TGTGCCAGCATAAGGGACAGTAACTATGGCTACACCTTC. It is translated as CASIRDSNYGYTF.

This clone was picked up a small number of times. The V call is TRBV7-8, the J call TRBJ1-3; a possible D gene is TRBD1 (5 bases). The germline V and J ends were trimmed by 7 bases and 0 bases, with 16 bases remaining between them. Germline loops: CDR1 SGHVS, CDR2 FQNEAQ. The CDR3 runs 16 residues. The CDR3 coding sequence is TGTGCCAGCACCCTAAGCGACAGCCACTCTGGAAACACCATATATTTT. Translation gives CASTLSDSHSGNTIYF.

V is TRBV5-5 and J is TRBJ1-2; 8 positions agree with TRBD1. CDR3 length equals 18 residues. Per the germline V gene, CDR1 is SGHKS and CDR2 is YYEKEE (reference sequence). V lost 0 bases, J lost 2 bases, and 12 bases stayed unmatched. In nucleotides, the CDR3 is TGTGCCAGCAGCTTGGCGACGGACAGGGCAGGACCCAACTATGGCTACACCTTC. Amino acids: CASSLATDRAGPNYGYTF.

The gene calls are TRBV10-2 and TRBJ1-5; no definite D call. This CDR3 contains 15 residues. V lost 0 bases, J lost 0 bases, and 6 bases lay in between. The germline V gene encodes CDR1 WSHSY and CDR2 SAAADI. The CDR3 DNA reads TGCGCCAGCAGTGAGTCTACACGTAGCAATCAGCCCCAGCATTTT. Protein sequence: CASSESTRSNQPQHF.

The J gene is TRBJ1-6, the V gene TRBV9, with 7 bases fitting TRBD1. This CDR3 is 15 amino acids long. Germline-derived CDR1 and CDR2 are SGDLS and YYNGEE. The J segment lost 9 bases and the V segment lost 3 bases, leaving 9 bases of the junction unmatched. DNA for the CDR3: TGTGCCAGCAGCGAAAATCAGGGGGAGTTTTCACCCCTCCACTTT. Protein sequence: CASSENQGEFSPLHF.

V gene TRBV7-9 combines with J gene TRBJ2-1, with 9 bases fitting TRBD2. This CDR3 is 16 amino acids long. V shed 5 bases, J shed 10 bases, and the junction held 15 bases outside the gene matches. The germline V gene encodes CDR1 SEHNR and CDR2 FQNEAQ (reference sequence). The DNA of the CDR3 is TGTGCCAGCAGCCCTAGTCGGGGCGGGGGGGCCAAAGAGCAGTTCTTC. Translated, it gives CASSPSRGGGAKEQFF.

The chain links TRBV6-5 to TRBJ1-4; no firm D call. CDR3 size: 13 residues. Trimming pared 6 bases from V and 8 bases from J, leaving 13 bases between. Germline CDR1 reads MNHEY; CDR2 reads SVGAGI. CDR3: CASRTQRREKLFF. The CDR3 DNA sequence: TGTGCCAGCAGAACCCAACGACGAGAAAAACTGTTTTTT.

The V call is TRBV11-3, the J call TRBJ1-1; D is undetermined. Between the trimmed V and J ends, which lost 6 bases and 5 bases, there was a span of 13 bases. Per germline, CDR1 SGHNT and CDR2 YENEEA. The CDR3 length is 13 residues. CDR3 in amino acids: CASRQPLGTEAFF. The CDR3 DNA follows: TGTGCCAGCAGACAGCCTCTGGGGACTGAAGCTTTCTTT.

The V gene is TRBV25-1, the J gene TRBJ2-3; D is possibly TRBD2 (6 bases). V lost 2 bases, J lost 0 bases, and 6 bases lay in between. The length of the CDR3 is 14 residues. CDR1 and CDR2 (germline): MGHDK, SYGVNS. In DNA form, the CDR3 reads TGTGCCAGCAGTGAACTAGCGAGCACAGATACGCAGTATTTT. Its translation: CASSELASTDTQYF.

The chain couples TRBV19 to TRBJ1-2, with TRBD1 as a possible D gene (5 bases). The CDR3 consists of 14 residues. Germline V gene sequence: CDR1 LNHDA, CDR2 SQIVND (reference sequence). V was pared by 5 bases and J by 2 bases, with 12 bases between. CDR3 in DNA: TGTGCCAGTAGTGAGGGGACGCCGAACTATGGCTACACCTTC. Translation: CASSEGTPNYGYTF.

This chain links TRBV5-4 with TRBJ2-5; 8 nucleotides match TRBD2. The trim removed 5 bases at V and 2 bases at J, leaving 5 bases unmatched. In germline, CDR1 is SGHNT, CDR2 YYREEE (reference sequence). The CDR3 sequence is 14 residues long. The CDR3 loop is CASSIQRGQETQYF. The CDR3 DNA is TGTGCCAGCAGTATCCAGCGGGGGCAAGAGACCCAGTACTTC.

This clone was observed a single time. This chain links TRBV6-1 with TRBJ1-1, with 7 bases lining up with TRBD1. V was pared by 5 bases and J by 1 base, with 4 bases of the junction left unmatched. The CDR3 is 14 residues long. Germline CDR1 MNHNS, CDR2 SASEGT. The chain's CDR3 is CASSQDRANTEAFF. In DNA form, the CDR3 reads TGTGCCAGCAGTCAAGACAGGGCGAACACTGAAGCTTTCTTT.

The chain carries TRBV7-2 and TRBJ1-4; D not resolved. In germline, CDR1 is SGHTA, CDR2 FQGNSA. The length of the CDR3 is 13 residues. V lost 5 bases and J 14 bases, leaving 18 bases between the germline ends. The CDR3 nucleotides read TGTGCCAGCAGCCCGAAAGTGGAGAGGTCTCTGTTTTTT. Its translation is CASSPKVERSLFF.

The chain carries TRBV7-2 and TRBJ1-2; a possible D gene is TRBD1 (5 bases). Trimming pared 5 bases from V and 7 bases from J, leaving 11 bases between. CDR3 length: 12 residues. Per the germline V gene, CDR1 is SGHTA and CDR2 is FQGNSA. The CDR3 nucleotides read TGTGCCAGCAGCCTAGACAGTTTTGGCTACACCTTC. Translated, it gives CASSLDSFGYTF.

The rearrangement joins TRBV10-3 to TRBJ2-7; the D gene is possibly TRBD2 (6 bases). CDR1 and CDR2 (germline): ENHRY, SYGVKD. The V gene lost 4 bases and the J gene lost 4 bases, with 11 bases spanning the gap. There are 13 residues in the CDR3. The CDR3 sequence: CAISGLVGYEQYF. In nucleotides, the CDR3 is TGTGCCATCAGTGGACTAGTTGGGTACGAGCAGTACTTC.

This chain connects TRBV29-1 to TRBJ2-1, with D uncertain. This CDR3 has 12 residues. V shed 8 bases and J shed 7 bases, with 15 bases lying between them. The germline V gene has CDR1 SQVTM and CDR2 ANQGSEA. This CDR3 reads CSTQALGNEQFF. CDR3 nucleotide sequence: TGCAGCACCCAAGCGCTAGGGAATGAGCAGTTCTTC.

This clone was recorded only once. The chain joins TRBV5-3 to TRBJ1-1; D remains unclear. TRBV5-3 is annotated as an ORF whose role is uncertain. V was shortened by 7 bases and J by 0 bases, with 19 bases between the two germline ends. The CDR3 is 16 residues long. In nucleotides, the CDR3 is TGTGCCAGAGATACATTCGGTCGGGTGTTGAACACTGAAGCTTTCTTT. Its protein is CARDTFGRVLNTEAFF.